This T cell receptor beta chain was observed in a study of blood T cell repertoires in COVID-19. Study summary: Recovered status applied to Cohort 3 donors who had two consecutive negative PCRs. It also applied to those with clearance or with symptom resolution. From T cells, B-cell-depleted T cells, or PBMCs came the material, which was cDNA or gDNA.

Authors' analysis steps: Cell counts per sample came from amplifying reference gene primers. Method: immunoSEQ multiplex PCR; TCRdb's copy keeps in-frame clones and lacks some. From that table come the V and J calls and clone size; the DNA was used to work out D and trimming. The sample has a few hundred thousand clones; more than 75% are singletons. The CDR3 length is 12 residues. V was trimmed by 5 bases and J by 1 base, leaving 5 bases between them. Germline V gene lookup returns CDR1 MNHEY and CDR2 SVGAGI. The V and J genes are TRBV6-5 and TRBJ2-5; no firm D call. This TCR derives from a man in his forties in a cohort exposed to, infected with or recovered from COVID-19 (not recorded which). The sample comprised PBMCs or T cells enriched from blood (not recorded which). Here the CDR3 reads CASSPGQETQYF. Here the CDR3 DNA reads TGTGCCAGCAGTCCCGGCCAAGAGACCCAGTACTTC.